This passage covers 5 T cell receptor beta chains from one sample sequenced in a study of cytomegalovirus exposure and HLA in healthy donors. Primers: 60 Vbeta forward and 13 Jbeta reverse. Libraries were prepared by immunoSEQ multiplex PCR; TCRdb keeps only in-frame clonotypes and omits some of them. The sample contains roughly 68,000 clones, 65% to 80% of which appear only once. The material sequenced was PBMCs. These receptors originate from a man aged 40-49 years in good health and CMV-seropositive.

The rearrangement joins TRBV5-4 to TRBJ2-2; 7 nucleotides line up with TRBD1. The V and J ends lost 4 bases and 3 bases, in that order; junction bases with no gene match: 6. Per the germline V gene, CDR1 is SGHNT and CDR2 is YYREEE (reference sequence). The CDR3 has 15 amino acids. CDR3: CASSRDSSDTGELFF. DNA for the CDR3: TGTGCCAGCAGCCGGGACAGTTCCGACACCGGGGAGCTGTTTTTT.

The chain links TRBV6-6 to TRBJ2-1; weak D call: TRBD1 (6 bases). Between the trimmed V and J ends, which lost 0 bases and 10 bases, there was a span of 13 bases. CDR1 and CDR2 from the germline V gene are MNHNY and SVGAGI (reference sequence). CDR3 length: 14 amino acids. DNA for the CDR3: TGTGCCAGCAGTTACTCGGACAGCCTCACGGAGCAGTTCTTC. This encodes CASSYSDSLTEQFF.

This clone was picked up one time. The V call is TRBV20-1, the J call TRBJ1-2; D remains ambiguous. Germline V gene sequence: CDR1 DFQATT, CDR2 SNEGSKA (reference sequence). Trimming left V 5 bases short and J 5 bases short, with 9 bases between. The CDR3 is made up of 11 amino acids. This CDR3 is CSAVGGYGYTF. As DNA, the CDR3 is TGCAGTGCTGTGGGAGGTTATGGCTACACCTTC.

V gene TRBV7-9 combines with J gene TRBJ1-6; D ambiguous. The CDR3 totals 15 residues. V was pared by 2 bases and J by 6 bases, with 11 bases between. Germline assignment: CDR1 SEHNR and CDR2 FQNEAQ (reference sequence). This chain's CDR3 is CASSLLSGRNSPLHF. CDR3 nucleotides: TGTGCCAGCAGCTTATTGTCAGGTCGTAATTCACCCCTCCACTTT.

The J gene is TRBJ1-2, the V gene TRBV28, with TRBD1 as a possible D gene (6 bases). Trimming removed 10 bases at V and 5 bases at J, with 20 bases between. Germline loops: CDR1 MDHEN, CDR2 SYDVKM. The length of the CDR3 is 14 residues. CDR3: CATSGTGTGYGYTF. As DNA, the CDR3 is TGTGCCACCAGCGGAACAGGGACCGGTTATGGCTACACCTTC.